What follows are 7 T cell receptor beta chains derived from one specimen sequenced in a study of cytomegalovirus exposure and HLA in healthy donors. This PCR relied on a set of 60 Vbeta primers and 13 Jbeta primers. Assay: immunoSEQ multiplex PCR; the TCRdb copy retains only in-frame clones and omits some. Altogether approximately 120,000 clones are present, almost 75% being singletons, with the ten largest covering under 10%. Sequencing was carried out using PBMCs. Receptors originate from a man in his forties in good health and CMV-seronegative.

This chain uses TRBV4-3 with TRBJ2-7; 9 positions match TRBD2. CDR1 and CDR2 (germline): LGHNA, YSLEER. The CDR3 runs 15 residues. V dropped 1 base and J dropped 2; count of bases not matched to a gene: 3. CDR3 amino acids: CASSQVAGEAYEQYF. Here the CDR3 DNA reads TGCGCCAGCAGCCAAGTAGCGGGGGAAGCCTACGAGCAGTACTTC.

The rearrangement joins TRBV9 to TRBJ1-4, with D unclear. The CDR3 contains 15 residues. V lost 4 bases, J lost 0 bases, and 10 bases lay in between. The V gene's germline CDR1 is SGDLS and CDR2 YYNGEE. CDR3 protein: CASSPGGSTNEKLFF. DNA of the CDR3: TGTGCCAGCAGCCCTGGAGGCTCAACTAATGAAAAACTGTTTTTT.

This clone was counted only a few times. The chain links TRBV14 to TRBJ2-3; D is possibly TRBD1 (7 bases). The CDR3 spans 16 residues. V gave up 1 base and J gave up 4 bases, with 15 bases separating them. Germline V gene data show CDR1 as SGHDN and CDR2 as FVKESK. The CDR3 protein is CASSQVRQGGADTQYF. The CDR3 DNA reads as TGTGCCAGCAGCCAAGTCAGGCAGGGGGGCGCAGATACGCAGTATTTT. The full variable domain, rest sourced from reference TRBV14 and TRBJ2-3, is EAGVTQFPSHSVIEKGQTVTLRCDPISGHDNLYWYRRVMGKEIKFLLHFVKESKQDESGMPNNRFLAERTGGTYSTLKVQPAELEDSGVYFCASSQVRQGGADTQYFGPGTRLTVL.

Worth noting for this clone: One end of the junction varies from germline; a read error may be responsible. This chain connects TRBV6-5 to TRBJ1-2; TRBD1 aligns across 9 bases. The CDR3 loop spans 15 amino acids. The V gene's germline CDR1 is MNHEY and CDR2 SVGAGI. CDR3 sequence: CASSSRGTGNYGYPF. CDR3 DNA: TGTGCCAGCAGTTCCCGGGGGACAGGGAACTATGGCTACCCCTTC.

V usage is TRBV6-1 and J usage is TRBJ2-5; 10 bases align to TRBD2. Germline CDR1 is MNHNS and CDR2 is SASEGT. V trimming: 2 bases; J trimming: 5 bases; junction bases outside the gene matches: 11. The CDR3 runs 17 residues. The CDR3 is CASSERKLAGRHETQYF. In DNA, the CDR3 is TGTGCCAGCAGTGAAAGGAAACTAGCGGGAAGACATGAGACCCAGTACTTC.

This chain links TRBV4-1 with TRBJ1-2, with 7 bases fitting TRBD1. From germline, CDR1 is MGHRA and CDR2 YSYEKL. The CDR3 sequence is 15 residues long. Germline trimming cut 0 bases from V and 5 bases from J; bases unmatched to any gene: 6. The CDR3, as DNA: TGCGCCAGCAGCCAAGACCCAACGGACAGGTATGGCTACACCTTC. Translated, it gives CASSQDPTDRYGYTF.

The J gene is TRBJ2-3, the V gene TRBV6-1; 15 bases match TRBD2. Germline CDR1 reads MNHNS; CDR2 reads SASEGT. The V gene end was trimmed by 3 bases and the J gene end by 4 bases; junction bases not matched to a gene: 2. The CDR3 has 16 residues. The CDR3 sequence is CASSDGLAGGPDTQYF. CDR3 sequence (DNA): TGTGCCAGCAGTGACGGACTAGCGGGGGGGCCAGATACGCAGTATTTT.